Below, one T cell receptor (beta chain) is given with its context. Looked up from germline, CDR1 is SGHKS and CDR2 is YYEKEE (reference sequence). After removal of 3 bases from V and 0 bases from J, the junction contained 6 bases not matched to a gene. This CDR3 has 15 residues. This sample is drawn from a study of blood T cell repertoires in COVID-19. Data came from immunoSEQ multiplex PCR; TCRdb stores just in-frame clones and leaves some out. Of roughly 300,000 clones listed, 70% to 90% are singletons. This rearrangement joins TRBV5-5 to TRBJ2-7, with 7 bases identical to TRBD1. The source material was PBMCs or T cells enriched from blood (not recorded which). The clonotype originates from a woman younger than 35 who had recovered from COVID-19. The chain's CDR3 is CASSWDSQSSYEQYF. The CDR3 DNA follows: TGTGCCAGCAGCTGGGACAGCCAAAGCTCCTACGAGCAGTACTTC.